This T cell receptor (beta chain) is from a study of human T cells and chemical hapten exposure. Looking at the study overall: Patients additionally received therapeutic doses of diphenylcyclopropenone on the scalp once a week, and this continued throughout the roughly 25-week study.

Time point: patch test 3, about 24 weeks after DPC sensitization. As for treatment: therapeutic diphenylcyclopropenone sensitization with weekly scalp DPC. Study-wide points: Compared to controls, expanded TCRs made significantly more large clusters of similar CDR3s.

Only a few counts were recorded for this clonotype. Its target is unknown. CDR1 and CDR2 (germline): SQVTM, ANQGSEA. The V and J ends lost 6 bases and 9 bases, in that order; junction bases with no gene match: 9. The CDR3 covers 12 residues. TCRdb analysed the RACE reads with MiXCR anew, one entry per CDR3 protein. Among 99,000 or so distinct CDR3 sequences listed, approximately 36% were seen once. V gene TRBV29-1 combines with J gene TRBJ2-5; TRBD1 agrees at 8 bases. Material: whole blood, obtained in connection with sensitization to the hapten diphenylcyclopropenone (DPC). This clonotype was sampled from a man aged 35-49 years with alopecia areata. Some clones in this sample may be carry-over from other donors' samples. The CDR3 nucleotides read TGCAGCGTAGTGGACAGGGTGAATGCCCAGTACTTC. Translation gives CSVVDRVNAQYF.